This TCR beta chain was observed in a study of blood T cell repertoires in COVID-19. Germline-derived CDR1 and CDR2 are SNHLY and FYNNEI. The V end was cut by 8 bases, the J end by 2 bases, with 16 bases between. The CDR3 totals 14 residues. Assay used: immunoSEQ multiplex PCR; TCRdb lists only in-frame clones, some missing. The table lists about 280,000 clones, around 90% of them singletons. J is TRBJ2-7 and V is TRBV2; a weak D match, TRBD1 (6 bases). Sequencing was performed on peripheral blood. This receptor was identified in a young man with active or convalescent COVID-19. Here the CDR3 reads CASGQDRATYEQYF. CDR3 sequence (DNA): TGTGCCAGCGGCCAGGACAGAGCAACCTACGAGCAGTACTTC.